The 4 T cell receptor beta chains given below trace back to one sample, sequenced in a study of blood T cell repertoires in COVID-19. Clones were sequenced by immunoSEQ multiplex PCR, and TCRdb holds only the in-frame ones, with some missing. The profile covers approximately 230,000 clones, with about 87% appearing a single time and roughly 6.8% taken by the ten largest. Sample: peripheral blood. The receptors come from a woman aged 25 to 45 with COVID-19, enrolled during active disease.

The rearrangement joins TRBV19 to TRBJ2-3; TRBD2 matches 14 bases. CDR1 LNHDA and CDR2 SQIVND come from the germline V gene (reference sequence). V lost 4 bases to trimming and J lost 3 bases; unmatched junction nucleotides: 9. The CDR3 has 18 residues. CDR3 region: CASSTPLTSGRATDTQYF. CDR3 in DNA: TGTGCCAGTAGTACCCCGTTGACTAGCGGGAGGGCGACAGATACGCAGTATTTT.

The rearrangement uses TRBV23-1 and TRBJ2-5; TRBD1 matches at 8 bases. TRBV23-1 has ORF status, its function being uncertain. Trimming at V came to 3 bases and at J to 3 bases, leaving 9 bases not matched to a gene. The CDR3 has 16 residues. CDR3: CASSHRGQGGKETQYF. The CDR3 DNA reads as TGCGCCAGCAGTCACCGCGGACAGGGTGGCAAAGAGACCCAGTACTTC.

The chain recombines TRBV4-3 with TRBJ2-7; 8 bases fit TRBD1. The V gene end was trimmed by 1 base and the J gene end by 4 bases; junction bases not matched to a gene: 6. CDR1 is LGHNA and CDR2 is YSLEER in the germline V gene. The CDR3 has 15 amino acids. The CDR3 DNA reads TGCGCCAGCAGCCAAGTGGGAGGACAGGGTTACGAGCAGTACTTC. As protein: CASSQVGGQGYEQYF.

This chain links TRBV7-2 with TRBJ2-7, with 7 bases fitting TRBD2. This CDR3 has 14 amino acids. Germline V gene sequence: CDR1 SGHTA, CDR2 FQGNSA. Trimming removed 1 base from V and 2 bases from J; junction bases left unmatched: 2. The CDR3, as DNA: TGTGCCAGCAGCTTAGGACTAGCTACCTACGAGCAGTACTTC. This sequence encodes CASSLGLATYEQYF.